The 29 T cell receptor beta chains presented below share a single source sample, sequenced in a study of shared clonotypes between healthy human individuals. Produced via immunoSEQ multiplex PCR; TCRdb's table is partial and in-frame only. The data show more than 2,000,000 clones, 80% to 95% seen once. Sequencing was done on a sample of naive CD4+ T cells from PBMCs. Described subset: CD45RA+ positively selected. The receptors shown here come from a man younger than 35 in good health. Some clones in this sample may be carry-over from other donors' samples.

Concerning this clone itself: The sample contains more than one DNA sequence encoding this CDR3. The J gene is TRBJ1-5, the V gene TRBV28; 8 bases are a match to TRBD1. CDR1 is MDHEN, CDR2 SYDVKM, per germline. J lost 6 bases, V lost 5 bases, and 6 bases had no gene match. This CDR3 has 14 amino acids. Written as DNA, the CDR3 is TGTGCCAGCAGTCTTGCAGGGGGCTTTCAGCCCCAGCATTTT. Its translation is CASSLAGGFQPQHF.

The V call is TRBV7-6, the J call TRBJ1-3; a possible D gene is TRBD1 (6 bases). The CDR3 consists of 14 residues. Trimming removed 1 base from V and 8 bases from J, with 12 bases in between. Germline values: CDR1 SGHVS, CDR2 FNYEAQ. The CDR3 reads CASSLGAGVHTIYF. In DNA form, the CDR3 reads TGTGCCAGCAGCTTAGGGGCAGGGGTACACACCATATATTTT. Filled out from reference TRBV7-6 and TRBJ1-3, the complete variable domain reads GAGVSQSPRYKVTKRGQDVALRCDPISGHVSLYWYRQALGQGPEFLTYFNYEAQQDKSGLPNDRFSAERPEGSISTLTIQRTEQRDSAMYRCASSLGAGVHTIYFGEGSWLTVV.

This chain links TRBV6-5 with TRBJ2-7; TRBD1 matches 9 bases. The V gene's germline CDR1 is MNHEY and CDR2 SVGAGI. Losses at the gene ends were 5 bases for V and 6 bases for J; bases not matched to a gene: 8. This CDR3 spans 14 amino acids. The CDR3 loop is CASSTGTGTSEQYF. CDR3 nucleotide sequence: TGTGCCAGCAGTACCGGGACAGGGACAAGCGAGCAGTACTTC.

The V call is TRBV11-2, the J call TRBJ2-7, with 7 bases lining up with TRBD2. With V trimmed by 1 base and J by 1 base, 7 bases remained unmatched. The CDR3 is made up of 16 amino acids. Germline CDR1 and CDR2: SGHAT and FQNNGV. The CDR3 coding sequence is TGTGCCAGCAGCTTAGGCGGGGGAACTAAGTCCTACGAGCAGTACTTC. Its protein product is CASSLGGGTKSYEQYF.

This chain uses TRBV7-2 with TRBJ2-3, with TRBD2 matching over 11 bases. The germline CDR1 and CDR2 sequences are SGHTA and FQGNSA. The CDR3 covers 21 residues. With 0 bases clipped from V and 6 bases from J, the junction kept 20 bases outside the gene matches. The CDR3 region is CASSLAYGLAGGRKTLDTQYF. In nucleotides, the CDR3 is TGTGCCAGCAGCTTAGCGTATGGCCTAGCGGGAGGCCGAAAGACCCTGGATACGCAGTATTTT.

In its sample, this clone was seen once. The chain employs TRBV28 and TRBJ2-3; TRBD2 agrees at 9 bases. The CDR3 extends over 17 amino acids. Looked up from germline, CDR1 is MDHEN and CDR2 is SYDVKM. V lost 1 base to trimming and J lost 0 bases; unmatched junction nucleotides: 5. CDR3 in DNA: TGTGCCAGCAGTTTATCTTGGCTAGCGGGGAGCACAGATACGCAGTATTTT. Protein product: CASSLSWLAGSTDTQYF.

This clone was seen once. Distinct nucleotide sequences in the sample also encode this CDR3. The genes are TRBV7-3 and TRBJ2-7; TRBD2 agrees at 15 bases. This CDR3 is built from 16 residues. From germline, CDR1 is SGHTA and CDR2 FQGTGA. The V gene end was trimmed by 4 bases and the J gene end by 6 bases; junction bases not matched to a gene: 7. As DNA, the CDR3 is TGTGCCAGCAGCTCTCGGACTAGCGGGAGGGCATCCGAGCAGTACTTC. As protein: CASSSRTSGRASEQYF.

This chain joins TRBV7-6 and TRBJ2-1; unclear D gene. Trimming shortened V by 2 bases and J by 10 bases, and 12 bases separated the two germline ends. Germline CDR1 SGHVS, CDR2 FNYEAQ. The CDR3 is 13 residues long. CDR3 protein: CASSLLKRSEQFF. Written as DNA, the CDR3 is TGTGCCAGCAGCTTACTTAAGCGTTCGGAGCAGTTCTTC.

The chain employs TRBV5-1 and TRBJ1-1; TRBD1 matches at 8 bases. V was clipped by 7 bases and J by 10 bases; unmatched bases: 9. This CDR3 spans 12 amino acids. Germline V lookup: CDR1 SGHRS, CDR2 YFSETQ. The CDR3 sequence: CASLGDRGSAFF. CDR3 bases: TGCGCCAGCCTAGGCGACAGGGGCTCAGCTTTCTTT.

This clone was recorded only once. This specimen includes other DNA sequences encoding the same CDR3. This chain connects TRBV7-2 to TRBJ1-1; D gene ambiguous. The CDR3 length is 14 residues. The germline V and J ends were trimmed by 5 bases and 1 base, with 11 bases remaining between them. CDR1 is SGHTA, CDR2 FQGNSA, per germline. The CDR3 sequence: CASSLLGENTEAFF. DNA of the CDR3: TGTGCCAGCAGCCTACTTGGGGAGAACACTGAAGCTTTCTTT.

The chain is built from TRBV28 and TRBJ1-2, with D possibly TRBD1 on 5 matching bases. Deletions cut 11 bases from V and 5 bases from J, with 9 bases between. Germline V lookup: CDR1 MDHEN, CDR2 SYDVKM. The CDR3 contains 10 residues. The CDR3 DNA reads as TGTGCCGCGGGGGTATATGGCTACACCTTC. Protein sequence: CAAGVYGYTF.

CDR3 region: CAWSDRVLTF. For the CDR3, the DNA is TGTGCCTGGAGCGACAGGGTTTTGACCTTC. V and J are TRBV30 and TRBJ1-2; TRBD1 aligns across 7 bases. CDR3 length: 10 amino acids. With V trimmed by 3 bases and J by 14 bases, 6 bases remained unmatched. Germline loops: CDR1 GTSNPN, CDR2 SVGIG (reference sequence).

A note on this clone: This same CDR3 is encoded by further DNA sequences in the sample. The chain couples TRBV20-1 to TRBJ2-5, with unresolved D. The CDR3 is made up of 11 amino acids. Per the germline V gene, CDR1 is DFQATT and CDR2 is SNEGSKA (reference sequence). Trimming took 1 base from V and 4 from J, leaving 4 bases between them. CDR3 protein: CSARGVETQYF. CDR3 nucleotide sequence: TGCAGTGCTAGAGGGGTAGAGACCCAGTACTTC.

The V call is TRBV29-1, the J call TRBJ2-7; tentatively, D is TRBD1 (6 bases). From germline, CDR1 is SQVTM and CDR2 ANQGSEA. V dropped 7 bases and J dropped 2 bases, with 15 bases sitting between them. The CDR3 covers 13 residues. CDR3 protein: CSAQGQTTYEQYF. The CDR3 DNA is TGCAGCGCCCAGGGACAAACAACCTACGAGCAGTACTTC.

This clone was detected only a few times. The gene calls are TRBV7-9 and TRBJ1-1; D unclear. From germline, CDR1 is SEHNR and CDR2 FQNEAQ (reference sequence). Between the trimmed V and J ends, which lost 4 bases and 6 bases, there was a span of 12 bases. The CDR3 is made up of 13 amino acids. DNA for the CDR3: TGTGCCAGCAGCTCCGGGCGGAGTCCTGAAGCTTTCTTT. It yields the protein CASSSGRSPEAFF.

V gene TRBV5-1 combines with J gene TRBJ1-4; D remains unclear. Germline CDR1 and CDR2: SGHRS and YFSETQ. The CDR3 consists of 15 residues. Trimming pared 2 bases from V and 5 bases from J, leaving 13 bases between. Written as DNA, the CDR3 is TGCGCCAGCAGCTTAAGTGCGGCAAAAAATGAAAAACTGTTTTTT. Protein product: CASSLSAAKNEKLFF.

In regard to this clone: Other DNA sequences in the same sample also yield this CDR3. The rearrangement joins TRBV5-1 to TRBJ2-3; 9 bases match TRBD1. The CDR3 covers 15 residues. CDR1 SGHRS and CDR2 YFSETQ come from the germline V gene. The J segment lost 3 bases and the V segment lost 0 bases, leaving 2 bases of the junction unmatched. The CDR3 DNA follows: TGCGCCAGCAGCTTGGAAGGGACAGGGACAGATACGCAGTATTTT. Its protein is CASSLEGTGTDTQYF. The full variable domain, with the rest looked up from reference TRBV5-1 and TRBJ2-3, is KAGVTQTPRYLIKTRGQQVTLSCSPISGHRSVSWYQQTPGQGLQFLFEYFSETQRNKGNFPGRFSGRQFSNSRSEMNVSTLELGDSALYLCASSLEGTGTDTQYFGPGTRLTVL.

The chain has TRBV4-1 and TRBJ2-3; 9 bases align to TRBD1. Germline V gene lookup returns CDR1 MGHRA and CDR2 YSYEKL. This CDR3 contains 15 residues. Trimming took 4 bases from V and 4 from J; bases not matched to a gene: 6. CDR3 amino acids: CASSRGGQGADTQYF. The CDR3 DNA reads as TGCGCCAGCAGCCGGGGGGGACAGGGCGCAGATACGCAGTATTTT.

The chain joins TRBV5-1 to TRBJ1-5, with 9 bases fitting TRBD1. The germline V gene has CDR1 SGHRS and CDR2 YFSETQ. CDR3 length equals 15 residues. Unmatched junction bases numbered 13, after V lost 4 bases and J lost 11 bases. The CDR3 reads CASSPGQGEVESQHF. In nucleotides, the CDR3 is TGCGCCAGCAGCCCGGGACAGGGAGAGGTAGAATCCCAGCATTTT. The full variable domain, completed using reference TRBV5-1 and TRBJ1-5, is KAGVTQTPRYLIKTRGQQVTLSCSPISGHRSVSWYQQTPGQGLQFLFEYFSETQRNKGNFPGRFSGRQFSNSRSEMNVSTLELGDSALYLCASSPGQGEVESQHFGDGTRLSIL.

The chain joins TRBV14 to TRBJ2-7, with D perhaps TRBD1 or TRBD2 (5 bases each). This CDR3 has 15 amino acids. The V gene lost 2 bases and the J gene lost 0 bases, with 11 bases spanning the gap. The germline V gene encodes CDR1 SGHDN and CDR2 FVKESK. Written as DNA, the CDR3 is TGTGCCAGCAGCCAATCGGGGCGAAGCTCCTACGAGCAGTACTTC. Encoded protein: CASSQSGRSSYEQYF.

The chain employs TRBV18 and TRBJ2-5; TRBD2 matches at 7 bases. Germline CDR1 reads KGHSH; CDR2 reads LQKENI. This CDR3 has 14 amino acids. V was pared by 3 bases and J by 5 bases, with 6 bases of the junction left unmatched. The CDR3 loop reads CASSPNAGRETQYF. The CDR3 region has the DNA TGTGCCAGCTCACCTAATGCCGGGAGGGAGACCCAGTACTTC. The full variable domain, in which reference TRBV18 and TRBJ2-5 provide the parts outside the CDR3, is NAGVMQNPRHLVRRRGQEARLRCSPMKGHSHVYWYRQLPEEGLKFMVYLQKENIIDESGMPKERFSAEFPKEGPSILRIQQVVRGDSAAYFCASSPNAGRETQYFGPGTRLLVL.

The V call is TRBV10-2, the J call TRBJ2-5; D gene unclear. The CDR3 consists of 12 residues. With 5 bases removed from V and 5 bases from J, the gap between germline ends came to 9 bases. Germline-derived CDR1 and CDR2 are WSHSY and SAAADI. CDR3 nucleotide sequence: TGCGCCAGCAGTACAGTCAGGGAGACCCAGTACTTC. This codes for CASSTVRETQYF.

This chain links TRBV5-6 with TRBJ2-3; D may be TRBD2 (6 bases). Looked up from germline, CDR1 is SGHDT and CDR2 is YYEEEE. V lost 4 bases, J lost 7 bases, and 13 bases lay in between. This CDR3 has 13 amino acids. The CDR3 protein is CASSEEGLNTQYF. The DNA of the CDR3 is TGTGCCAGCAGCGAGGAGGGCTTAAATACGCAGTATTTT.

V usage is TRBV19 and J usage is TRBJ2-7; 12 nucleotides agree with TRBD2. With V trimmed by 0 bases and J by 5 bases, 8 bases remained unmatched. Germline lookup yields CDR1 LNHDA and CDR2 SQIVND (reference sequence). The CDR3 loop spans 17 amino acids. CDR3 amino acids: CASSIDSRTSGAHEQYF. The CDR3 region has the DNA TGTGCCAGTAGTATAGATTCCCGGACTAGCGGGGCCCACGAGCAGTACTTC.

This CDR3 reads CSARFGLAGAEQFF. CDR3 nucleotides: TGCAGCGCCCGCTTCGGACTAGCGGGTGCTGAGCAGTTCTTC. The V call is TRBV29-1, the J call TRBJ2-1; TRBD2 agrees at 11 bases. V lost 7 bases to trimming and J lost 9 bases; unmatched junction nucleotides: 11. CDR1 is SQVTM, CDR2 ANQGSEA, per germline. The CDR3 is 14 amino acids.

The V gene is TRBV11-2, the J gene TRBJ2-2, with 8 nucleotides matching TRBD2. Trimming took 5 bases from V and 6 from J; bases not matched to a gene: 2. Germline V gene sequence: CDR1 SGHAT, CDR2 FQNNGV. This CDR3 region has 13 residues. CDR3 sequence reads: CASSASGSGELFF. The CDR3 DNA follows: TGTGCCAGCAGCGCTAGCGGGTCCGGGGAGCTGTTTTTT.

The V call is TRBV6-6, the J call TRBJ1-2; no clear D gene. CDR3 length equals 15 residues. With 5 bases removed from V and 3 bases from J, the gap between germline ends came to 16 bases. Germline V gene lookup returns CDR1 MNHNY and CDR2 SVGAGI (reference sequence). CDR3 nucleotides: TGTGCCAGCAGTCAACCCGGGCTGGCGGACTATGGCTACACCTTC. Protein product: CASSQPGLADYGYTF.

The chain employs TRBV9 and TRBJ1-2, with D perhaps TRBD1 (5 bases). Per the germline V gene, CDR1 is SGDLS and CDR2 is YYNGEE. V shed 4 bases and J shed 1 base, with 11 bases lying between them. There are 14 residues in the CDR3. CDR3 sequence reads: CASSLGTLNYGYTF. In nucleotides, the CDR3 is TGTGCCAGCAGCTTAGGGACCCTTAACTATGGCTACACCTTC. Using reference TRBV9 and TRBJ1-2 for the parts outside the CDR3, the full variable domain is DSGVTQTPKHLITATGQRVTLRCSPRSGDLSVYWYQQSLDQGLQFLIQYYNGEERAKGNILERFSAQQFPDLHSELNLSSLELGDSALYFCASSLGTLNYGYTFGSGTRLTVV.

The chain employs TRBV28 and TRBJ2-7; maybe TRBD2 (5 bases). CDR1 is MDHEN and CDR2 is SYDVKM in the germline V gene. Trimming shortened V by 6 bases and J by 6 bases, and 12 bases separated the two germline ends. There are 12 residues in the CDR3. In DNA, the CDR3 is TGTGCCAGCAGCCCTAGAGGGAGCGAGCAGTACTTC. This encodes CASSPRGSEQYF.